These 30 T cell receptor beta chains share one sample of origin, sequenced in a study of tumor and adjacent non-tumor tissue in lung cancer. The template was RNA from unsorted bulk tissue. The library came from three nested PCR rounds adapted from ARM-PCR protocols. TCRdb analysed the multiplex PCR reads with MiXCR anew, one entry per CDR3 protein. The table has fewer than 130,000 distinct CDR3 sequences, 75% to 90% seen once. The sequenced material came from lung tumor tissue. The receptors derive from a man between 65 and 85 years old with non-small cell lung cancer.

The J gene is TRBJ2-3, the V gene TRBV11-2; D remains unclear. Germline lookup yields CDR1 SGHAT and CDR2 FQNNGV. Between the trimmed V and J ends, which lost 6 bases and 4 bases, there was a span of 14 bases. The CDR3 covers 14 residues. In DNA, the CDR3 is TGTGCCAGCAGATGGACGGCCACGGCAGATACGCAGTATTTT. It translates to CASRWTATADTQYF.

In regard to this clonotype: A much larger clone lies a single base off, so this may be a read error. The chain employs TRBV28 and TRBJ2-1, with D unresolved. The CDR3 spans 16 residues. Germline CDR1 is MDHEN and CDR2 is SYDVKM. The CDR3, as DNA: TGTGCCAGCAGCCCCTTTCGAGGATCCTCCTACAATGAGGAGTTCTTC. Protein sequence: CASSPFRGSSYNEEFF.

This clonotype has a single count. One junction end disagrees with the germline gene, perhaps due to a read error. This chain uses TRBV14 with TRBJ2-1, with a possible D match to TRBD1 (5 bases). This CDR3 spans 19 amino acids. CDR1 and CDR2 from the germline V gene are SGHDN and FVKESK. The CDR3 nucleotides are TGTGCCAGCAACCAAGAGTTCCTACAACAGGTCAGCTCCTACAATGAGCAGTTTTTC. Encoded protein: CASNQEFLQQVSSYNEQFF.

This sequence joins TRBV6-2 or TRBV6-3 and TRBJ1-5; D not certain. CDR1 is MNHEY, CDR2 SVGEGT, per germline. Trimming removed 4 bases at V and 3 bases at J, with 13 bases between. The CDR3 is 15 residues long. The CDR3 DNA reads TGTGCCAGCAGTTCGGTTAGACCTTACAATCAGCCCCAGCATTTT. This sequence encodes CASSSVRPYNQPQHF.

The rearrangement joins TRBV27 to TRBJ2-6; the D is unclear. Germline CDR1 is MNHEY and CDR2 is SMNVEV (reference sequence). V was clipped by 8 bases and J by 0 bases, with 17 bases between them. The CDR3 is 17 residues long. This CDR3 reads CASHKTYSPSGANVLTF. In DNA form, the CDR3 reads TGTGCCAGCCATAAGACATATTCCCCCTCTGGGGCCAACGTCCTGACTTTC.

This clonotype was detected once. The chain uses TRBV28 and TRBJ1-2; D is uncertain. Trimming took off 7 bases at V and 3 bases at J, with 12 bases between the two ends. Germline V gene data show CDR1 as MDHEN and CDR2 as SYDVKM. This CDR3 is 13 amino acids long. CDR3 sequence reads: CASTFSEHYGYTF. DNA for the CDR3: TGTGCCAGCACTTTTTCCGAACACTATGGCTACACCTTC.

As to this clonotype: One end of the junction varies from germline; a read error may be responsible. The chain links TRBV28 to TRBJ1-3, with D tentatively TRBD1 (5 bases). Per the germline V gene, CDR1 is MDHEN and CDR2 is SYDVKM. This CDR3 contains 17 residues. The CDR3 DNA sequence: TGTGCCACCAGTTCCATGACAGAGTCGAGATCTGGAAGCACCATATATTTT. This sequence encodes CATSSMTESRSGSTIYF.

With respect to this clonotype: One end of the junction does not line up with germline, which may come from a read error. The chain links TRBV6-5 to TRBJ1-2, with D tentatively TRBD1 (5 bases). The CDR3 contains 17 residues. Germline-derived CDR1 and CDR2 are MNHEY and SVGAGI. CDR3 DNA: TGTGCCAGCAGTTACTTACGGGGTGGGGGAATGAACTATGGATACACCTTC. This gives the protein CASSYLRGGGMNYGYTF.

This sequence joins TRBV12-3 or TRBV12-4 and TRBJ2-7; TRBD1 or TRBD2 may be the D gene (6 bases each). V lost 5 bases to trimming and J lost 2 bases, with 13 bases between them. The CDR3 length is 14 residues. The CDR3: CASSPSGATYEQYF. DNA of the CDR3: TGTGCCAGCAGTCCATCGGGGGCGACCTACGAGCAGTACTTC.

About this clonotype itself: A single base separates this from a much larger clone, so it may be a read error. Since the CDR3 does not end with the conserved phenylalanine or tryptophan, this likely comes from a read error. The chain uses TRBV20-1 and TRBJ2-7; 7 nucleotides agree with TRBD1. With 0 bases clipped from V and 3 bases from J, the junction kept 5 bases outside the gene matches. The CDR3 spans 14 residues. CDR1 and CDR2 (germline): DFQATT, SNEGSKA (reference sequence). The CDR3 sequence: CSARDMRTGYEQYL. DNA of the CDR3: TGCAGTGCTAGAGATATGAGGACAGGCTACGAGCAGTACCTC.

This rearrangement joins TRBV29-1 to TRBJ2-2, with D hard to call. The germline V and J ends were trimmed by 8 bases and 4 bases, with 14 bases remaining between them. CDR1 is SQVTM and CDR2 is ANQGSEA in the germline V gene. This CDR3 comprises 13 residues. The CDR3 DNA is TGCAGCAGCCTCGAGTGGGGCACCGGGGAGCTGTTTTTT. It is translated as CSSLEWGTGELFF.

For this clonotype: At one boundary the junction diverges from the germline segment, which might be a read error. V usage is TRBV12-3 or TRBV12-4 and J usage is TRBJ1-6; TRBD1 matches at 10 bases. The CDR3 covers 16 residues. CDR3 in DNA: TGTGTCAGCACCTCCGGGACAGGGGACTATAATTCGCCCCTCCACTTT. It encodes CVSTSGTGDYNSPLHF.

V and J are TRBV11-3 and TRBJ2-1; possible D gene TRBD2, 5 bases. Germline CDR1 reads SGHNT; CDR2 reads YENEEA. The CDR3 runs 16 residues. The V end lost 2 bases, the J end lost 9 bases, and 20 bases lay between the germline ends. The CDR3 reads CASSLYPTGSSGEQFF. As DNA, the CDR3 is TGTGCCAGCAGCTTATATCCCACGGGGAGCAGTGGTGAGCAGTTCTTC.

Of note for this clonotype: One junction end disagrees with the germline gene, perhaps due to a read error. CDR3 amino acids: CASSLVSISSYEHYF. CDR3 coding DNA: TGTGCCAGTAGCTTAGTCTCGATTAGCTCTTACGAGCACTACTTC. The chain employs TRBV11-3 and TRBJ2-7, with no clear D. This CDR3 contains 15 residues. Germline CDR1 is SGHNT and CDR2 is YENEEA.

This clonotype has a count of ten or more. The chain links TRBV5-1 to TRBJ1-2, with D unresolved. This CDR3 is 11 amino acids long. V shed 0 bases and J shed 5 bases, with 2 bases lying between them. Germline lookup yields CDR1 SGHRS and CDR2 YFSETQ. The CDR3 sequence: CASSLDYGYTF. CDR3 coding DNA: TGCGCCAGCAGCTTGGATTATGGCTACACCTTC.

In regard to this clonotype: At one boundary the junction diverges from the germline segment, which might be a read error. J is TRBJ2-7 and V is TRBV5-6, with D tentatively TRBD1 (5 bases). Germline V gene sequence: CDR1 SGHDT, CDR2 YYEEEE. The CDR3 is made up of 11 amino acids. In DNA, the CDR3 is TGTGCTAGCACCGGACACTACAAGCAGTACTTC. Translating it yields CASTGHYKQYF.

As concerns this clonotype: Being one base from a much bigger clone, this may be a read error. The chain combines TRBV28 with TRBJ1-2; TRBD1 might be the D (5 bases). This CDR3 is 19 amino acids long. Germline values: CDR1 MDHEN, CDR2 SYDVKM. The CDR3 here is CASSRRPTTTRASTYGFTF. The CDR3 DNA sequence: TGTGCCAGCAGTCGAAGACCTACAACCACCAGGGCGTCAACCTATGGCTTCACCTTC.

Concerning this clonotype itself: The conserved phenylalanine or tryptophan is not found at the CDR3 terminus, so this likely reflects a read error. This chain joins TRBV12-3 or TRBV12-4 and TRBJ1-1; 9 bases align to TRBD1. The CDR3 extends over 16 amino acids. J was trimmed by 5 bases and V by 3 bases; bases with no gene match: 10. The CDR3 sequence is CASSFYGDRERTEAFL. For the CDR3, the DNA is TGTGCCAGCAGTTTTTATGGGGACAGGGAAAGAACTGAAGCTTTCCTT.

This clonotype has more than one count but fewer than ten. This may stem from a read error, because a much larger clone lies one nucleotide away. The J gene is TRBJ2-4, the V gene TRBV11-2, with 11 bases identical to TRBD2. The V gene's germline CDR1 is SGHAT and CDR2 FQNNGV. The CDR3 runs to 14 residues. Here the CDR3 DNA reads TGTGACAGCAGCGTAGCGGGAGGGTTAAACATTCAGTACTTC. Protein: CDSSVAGGLNIQYF.

As concerns this clonotype: The junction departs from germline at one end; a sequencing error may be responsible. V usage is TRBV29-1 and J usage is TRBJ2-7; no clear D. Germline CDR1 SQVTM, CDR2 ANQGSEA. The CDR3 consists of 11 residues. CDR3 DNA sequence: TGCAGCGCCTGGACGAATCCCGAGCATTACTTC. Protein sequence: CSAWTNPEHYF.

The chain combines TRBV12-3 or TRBV12-4 with TRBJ2-6; 10 bases fit TRBD1. The CDR3 has 21 residues. The V gene end was trimmed by 5 bases and the J gene end by 2 bases; junction bases not matched to a gene: 18. CDR3 sequence: CASSLEGSGQGKRAGANVLTF. CDR3 bases: TGTGCCAGCAGTCTCGAAGGCTCGGGACAGGGGAAACGGGCTGGGGCCAACGTCCTGACTTTC.

Only a few counts were recorded for this clonotype. This chain links TRBV27 with TRBJ2-5, with 8 bases fitting TRBD1. With 2 bases clipped from V and 5 bases from J, the junction kept 7 bases outside the gene matches. Germline values: CDR1 MNHEY, CDR2 SMNVEV (reference sequence). CDR3 size: 15 residues. CDR3 coding DNA: TGTGCCAGCAGTTTAATCGGACAGGGTGTTGAGACCCAGTACTTC. It is translated as CASSLIGQGVETQYF.

With regard to this clonotype: Mismatch with germline at one junction end may stem from a read error. The chain combines TRBV7-9 with TRBJ2-2; 7 bases are shared with TRBD2. The CDR3 has 13 residues. Germline-derived CDR1 and CDR2 are SEHNR and FQNEAQ (reference sequence). CDR3 in amino acids: CAISLAGTGKLFF. In DNA, the CDR3 is TGTGCCATCAGCTTAGCGGGCACCGGGAAGCTGTTTTTT.

In the case of this clonotype: An end of the junction does not agree with germline; a read error may underlie this. J is TRBJ1-5 and V is TRBV6-1; D not resolved. The CDR3 covers 14 residues. From germline, CDR1 is MNHNS and CDR2 SASEGT. The CDR3 is CGSSAGISSQPQHF. The CDR3 coding sequence is TGTGGCAGCAGCGCGGGGATTAGCAGTCAGCCCCAGCATTTT.

In regard to this clonotype: A junction boundary mismatches the germline segment, possibly from a read error. V gene TRBV6-2 or TRBV6-3 combines with J gene TRBJ2-5; a weak D match, TRBD1 (6 bases). CDR3 length: 14 residues. Germline CDR1 is MNHEY and CDR2 is SVGEGT. CDR3 protein: CANSYLTGTETQYF. CDR3 bases: TGTGCCAACAGTTATCTCACAGGGACGGAGACTCAGTACTTC.

As concerns this clonotype: One end of the junction fails to match germline, which may point to a read error. The chain uses TRBV12-3 or TRBV12-4 and TRBJ2-7; TRBD1 matches 7 bases. The length of the CDR3 is 13 residues. In DNA form, the CDR3 reads TGTACCAGCAGTCGGAAAGGGGGCGTAGAACAGTACTTC. Its translation: CTSSRKGGVEQYF.

This clonotype was observed many times. DNA for the CDR3: TGCGCCAGCAGCCCGGGATTCGGACGGACGAACACTGAAGCTTTCTTT. Protein product: CASSPGFGRTNTEAFF. This chain connects TRBV4-1 to TRBJ1-1; D gene uncertain. V lost 4 bases, J lost 1 base, and 16 bases lay in between. CDR1 and CDR2 from the germline V gene are MGHRA and YSYEKL. This CDR3 contains 16 residues.

Details on this clonotype: Germline is not matched at one junction end, which may reflect a read error. J is TRBJ1-1 and V is TRBV6-1, with D perhaps TRBD1 (5 bases). In germline, CDR1 is MNHNS, CDR2 SASEGT. The CDR3 is 14 residues long. The CDR3 sequence is CSTSVGGINTESFF. The CDR3 coding sequence is TGTTCCACCAGTGTCGGGGGTATAAACACTGAATCTTTCTTT.

The sample holds a few counts of this clonotype. The final CDR3 position lacks the conserved phenylalanine or tryptophan, pointing to a likely read error. In DNA form, the CDR3 reads TGTGCCATCAGTGGTGCAGGGAACCCCTACGAGCAGTACCCC. It yields the protein CAISGAGNPYEQYP. This rearrangement joins TRBV10-3 to TRBJ2-7; D may be TRBD1 (5 bases). The CDR3 covers 14 residues. Germline V gives CDR1 ENHRY, CDR2 SYGVKD. Trimming shortened V by 4 bases and J by 2 bases, and 12 bases separated the two germline ends.

The rearrangement joins TRBV20-1 to TRBJ2-7; 7 bases match TRBD1. The CDR3 is made up of 11 amino acids. Trimming removed 8 bases from V and 6 bases from J; junction bases left unmatched: 7. Germline values: CDR1 DFQATT, CDR2 SNEGSKA (reference sequence). The CDR3 spells CSSTGAVEQYF. The CDR3 coding sequence is TGCAGTAGTACAGGGGCAGTCGAGCAGTACTTC.